The sequence of this T cell receptor (beta chain) was determined in a study of cytomegalovirus exposure and HLA in healthy donors (dated by TCRdb to 2015 to 2018). For context, the study as a whole: An earlier analysis of several hundred of the donors reported approximately 280 Gb of sequence data and 100 million to 120 million unique TCR beta sequences obtained from about 179 million T cells. Of the approximately 370 genotyped donors, 75% to 85% were placed in the genetic ancestry cluster associated with self-reported Caucasian donors. Approximately 300 gigabases of sequencing data and around 85 million unique TCR sequences made up an early release that covered fewer than 650 HLA-typed donors. Using immunosequencing, the study profiled T cell repertoires from roughly 650 subjects and related those repertoires to cytomegalovirus serostatus. The later analysis used no new phenotypic data to find candidate immune exposures, relying instead on TCR beta sequences and their occurrence across donors. To decide whether each TCR beta V gene segment behaved as functional or pseudogenic, an earlier analysis of some 600 of the donors relied on high-throughput TCR beta sequencing. To predict cytomegalovirus infection status, the study combined high-throughput TCR immunosequencing, statistical association of individual TCRs with disease status, and machine learning. Genome-wide SNP genotypes for about 65% of the roughly 670 donors were used in a later genetic analysis, which treated that subset as a discovery cohort. About five DR-DQ haplotypes were handled as single units for association and clustering because linkage in the cohort was strong. Typing coverage differed by locus: A, B, C, DRB1 and DQB1 were typed in about 620-640 donors, DQA1 in approximately 520, DPA1 in 606, and DPB1 in about 450. In a later analysis, previously published TCR beta repertoires from several hundred donors were re-analyzed and high-resolution HLA genotyping was added so that TCR occurrence patterns could be studied. Among some 400 genotyped donors of the cohort, an average of approximately 240,000 unique TCR beta nucleotide sequences was sequenced per donor, of which about 19% were non-productive. A separate validation cohort of 100 to 150 different subjects was used in addition to the 666-subject first cohort. Class I and class II HLA loci were covered by the typing at four-digit resolution. Alongside the repertoire data, information on donor age, sex, ethnicity and CMV serostatus was compiled. The aim of the study was to test whether cataloging public T cell receptors could identify signatures of past pathogen exposure. All discovery cohort repertoires had been generated using a single sequencing platform. Overall results and qualifications from the work: Cytomegalovirus status was reported to be diagnosed by the classifier with high specificity and sensitivity in both the original and validation cohorts. A later analysis found that TCR association rates varied across HLA loci, with DRB1 alleles showing the most associated TCRs and HLA-C alleles the fewest. In the study, 164 TCR beta chains were listed as associated with cytomegalovirus. In vitro tests confirmed that a few of the cytomegalovirus-associated TCR beta chains recognize cytomegalovirus antigens. A later analysis found that most CMV-associated TCR beta chains appeared HLA-restricted, with HLA associations seemingly driven largely by CMV exposure. In an earlier analysis of more than 450 of the donors, most TCR beta V segments were observed in productive rearrangements about 87% or about 30% of the time, broadly matching IMGT annotations. A further reported finding was that TCR beta sequences accurately predicted the HLA-A and HLA-B alleles for most subjects in the first cohort. Compared with equally common non-associated chains, HLA-associated TCR beta chains in a later analysis were more clonally expanded and had lower generation probabilities. In a later genetic analysis, fewer N-insertions in productive TCRs were reported among donors in an Asian-associated ancestry cluster than the roughly 700-donor mean. Strong co-occurrence of HLA alleles, especially DR and DQ, made assigning TCR associations to individual alleles difficult. Because some donors lacked HLA typing at each locus, the association tests relied only on the typed subset. Presence/absence analyses assumed roughly uniform sequencing depth across donors, an assumption that may not hold. V-gene and J-gene trimming of TCR beta chains was associated with a missense DCLRE1C variant in a later genetic analysis, and the association was replicated in an independent cohort. Specific HLA alleles were associated with around 18,000 TCR beta sequences at a false discovery rate of 0.05 in a later analysis. A later analysis reported that several top co-occurrence clusters appeared linked to parvovirus B19, influenza, CMV and Epstein-Barr virus. The earlier analysis of a few hundred of the donors excluded fewer than 20 rarely observed V segments, including chromosome 9 orphons, because counts were too low. According to the authors, the approach could potentially be generalized to other disease states and immunological phenotypes. In this cohort, only TCR beta chains were sequenced, and detectable features were limited by the absence of alpha or paired-chain data. Most TCR sequences were seen in very few donors, while some public TCRs were found in many individuals. Linkage disequilibrium might explain the correlated functional status among segregating V segments, but an unknown experimental factor could not be excluded. The only immune exposure information available for the cohort was CMV serostatus. The 87-base-pair reads could not distinguish some IMGT-functional V segments, including TRBV6-2 and TRBV6-3, so those segments were excluded. A cluster of highly shared sequence variants was judged likely to represent a technical artifact of the sequencing pipeline.

The cohort consisted of 670 or so healthy bone marrow donors. All cohort members were sampled while nominally healthy, although unrecorded immune exposures were likely present. The donor was CMV seropositive and belonged to the group of about 290 seropositive cohort members. Each donor provided a peripheral blood sample, and peripheral blood mononuclear cells were used for TCR beta sequencing. The Qiagen DNeasy Blood Extraction Kit was used to extract genomic DNA from the blood cell samples. The library was obtained by the immunoSEQ multiplex PCR assay. The multiplex PCR relied on a mix of 60 forward primers for TCR Vbeta segments and 13 reverse primers for TCR Jbeta segments. The CDR3 region of rearranged TCR beta genes was amplified from genomic DNA with a multiplex PCR assay. The amplified TCR beta libraries were sequenced on the Illumina HiSeq System as 87-base-pair reads. The study's processing was this. In a later analysis, approximately 74 million unique TCR beta chains were counted across the approximately 640 repertoires, and roughly 11 million of these chains were shared by at least two donors. Raw reads were error-corrected and collapsed into unique sequences with a nearest-neighbor algorithm that merged closely related sequences to remove PCR and sequencing errors. CDR3 sequences were aligned to IMGT reference sequences to assign V, D and J gene segments. For a sequence to be retained, at least a six-nucleotide match to both a V gene segment and a J gene segment was required. A rearrangement was called productive if the CDR3 had no stop codons and remained in frame with V and J, and every other rearrangement was called non-productive. Following IMGT convention, CDR3 was defined as the stretch from the second conserved V-encoded cysteine to the conserved J-encoded phenylalanine. The earlier analysis of about 590 of the donors excluded sequences that lacked an unambiguous match to a single V gene segment. An earlier analysis of about 600 of the donors called V segments functional above 56.7% productive rearrangements and segregating when the between-donor standard deviation exceeded 5%. A statistical classification framework was built for diagnosing cytomegalovirus status from the catalog of TCR beta chain sequences. In a later analysis, V and J genes were assigned by comparing TCR nucleotide sequences against IMGT/GENE-DB human TR gene sequences. The TCRdist pipeline was used in a later analysis to assign CDR3 sequences and most-parsimonious VDJ recombination scenarios. In a later analysis, every TCR beta chain was defined by the combination of its CDR3 amino acid sequence and its V-gene family, and reads without a unique V-gene family were dropped. As a way to deal with suspected cross-contamination and a sequencing artifact, a later analysis dropped approximately 590 nucleotide sequences that were highly shared and had low generation probability. A later analysis calculated a clonal expansion index for each public chain from normalized within-repertoire ranks of inferred template counts. A later analysis computed generation probabilities with a VDJ recombination model fitted to out-of-frame rearrangements, and checked the results against IGoR. A later analysis scored TCR-TCR, TCR-HLA and TCR-CMV co-occurrence with hypergeometric tests, applying a repertoire-size bias correction to TCR pairs. In a later analysis, false discovery rates were estimated by permuting HLA or CMV assignments 20 times. In a later analysis, co-occurring TCRs were grouped with DBSCAN, and TCRdist sequence similarity was added when clustering was performed within HLA-allele-positive subsets. For co-occurrence clustering, repertoires with fewer than 30,000 or more than 120,000 public chains were excluded, along with several repertoires with anomalous nucleotide sharing. Sourced from immuneACCESS, this table was stored by TCRdb with only in-frame sequences that have V and J called. A share of the clones is absent; for the studies checked, an unresolved V gene accounts for under half, and the remainder has no known explanation. The V and J calls and clone size were taken over from that table, and D and trimming were inferred from the DNA. The sample contains around 130,000 clones, 73% of them found a single time. Roughly 2.1% of the sample rests with the top ten.

V ends up 2 bases short and J 4 bases short, with an unmatched junction base count of 13. In the germline V gene, CDR1 corresponds to KGHSH and CDR2 to LQKENI. The CDR3 covers 20 residues, taking in both the cysteine and the phenylalanine. The CDR3 DNA has 60 bases and is translated from base 1. Comments on this clone: The target of this receptor is not known. No base-level quality is on record; no much larger clone is a single base apart.

The receptor was isolated from a woman aged 40 to 49 in good health and CMV-seropositive. Sequenced input: PBMCs. The rearrangement combines TRBV18 with TRBJ2-2; 13 nucleotides in the junction match TRBD2. The bases are TGTGCCAGCTCACCAGGCCGATGGACTAGCGGGGGCCAGGGCACCGGGGAGCTGTTTTTT. Its translation is CASSPGRWTSGGQGTGELFF.